A single sample is the source of the 22 T cell receptor beta chains below, sequenced in a study of tumor and adjacent non-tumor tissue in lung cancer. TCRbeta libraries were built with three rounds of nested PCR, modified from ARM-PCR. Each CDR3 protein is one row after TCRdb ran MiXCR on the multiplex PCR reads. Among approximately 150,000 distinct CDR3 sequences listed, approximately 64% were seen once. The template was RNA from unsorted bulk tissue. The sequenced sample consisted of lung tumor tissue. These receptors originate from a man aged 55 to 70 with small cell lung cancer.

Comment on this clonotype: At one of its ends the junction is not consistent with the germline gene, which may arise from a read error. The chain joins TRBV11-2 to TRBJ2-7; possible D gene TRBD2, 6 bases. This CDR3 has 14 amino acids. Germline V CDR1 and CDR2: SGHAT, FQNNGV. The CDR3 DNA sequence: TGTGCCAGCAGCTTAGGCCTAGCGTGCAACGAGCAGTACTTT. Translating it yields CASSLGLACNEQYF.

About this clonotype: An end of the junction does not agree with germline; a read error may underlie this. The chain combines TRBV6-5 with TRBJ1-1; TRBD1 might be the D (5 bases). CDR1 and CDR2 from the germline V gene are MNHEY and SVGAGI. The CDR3 spans 16 residues. The CDR3 DNA reads TGTGCCGGCAGTCGCCTCGGGGGGATCATGAACACTGAAGCTTTCTTT. Its translation is CAGSRLGGIMNTEAFF.

The V gene is TRBV24-1, the J gene TRBJ1-2, with D possibly being TRBD1 (5 bases). V lost 4 bases and J 2 bases, leaving 10 bases between the germline ends. The CDR3 extends over 14 amino acids. Germline V gene sequence: CDR1 KGHDR, CDR2 SFDVKD. CDR3 sequence (DNA): TGTGCCACCAGTGAGGGACGGGAAAACTATGGCTACACCTTC. Translating it yields CATSEGRENYGYTF.

This clonotype was recorded at least ten times. The chain combines TRBV20-1 with TRBJ2-1; the D is unclear. The length of the CDR3 is 14 residues. The germline gives CDR1 DFQATT, CDR2 SNEGSKA (reference sequence). Trimming removed 5 bases from V and 4 bases from J, with 15 bases in between. In DNA, the CDR3 is TGCAGTGCTGGCCTACCGGAAGCATACAATGAGCAGTTCTTC. Translated, it gives CSAGLPEAYNEQFF.

Remarks on this clonotype: Possible read error: a much larger clone is one base away. The chain employs TRBV12-2 and TRBJ2-7; the table's D call, TRBD1, has no DNA check behind it. TRBV12-2 is described as a pseudogene. The CDR3 sequence is 14 residues long. In nucleotides, the CDR3 is TGTGCCCCACCCCCCCATGCCCCCTCCTACGAGCAGTACTTC. Amino acids: CAPPPHAPSYEQYF.

Comment on this clonotype: One end of the junction fails to match germline, which may point to a read error. V and J are TRBV6-1 and TRBJ2-3; maybe TRBD1 (6 bases). CDR1 and CDR2 (germline): MNHNS, SASEGT. This CDR3 is built from 15 residues. This chain's CDR3 is CASSERGYSSDTQYF. CDR3 in DNA: TGTGCCAGCAGCGAGAGGGGGTATAGCTCAGACACGCAGTATTTT.

In its sample, this clonotype was seen once. The rearrangement links TRBV12-3 or TRBV12-4 to TRBJ2-3; TRBD2 agrees at 13 bases. This CDR3 is 17 amino acids long. The J segment lost 10 bases and the V segment lost 5 bases, leaving 15 bases of the junction unmatched. CDR3 sequence (DNA): TGTGCCAGCAGTACCCCGACTAGCGGGAGGTGGACAAATCCGCAGTATTTT. Encoded protein: CASSTPTSGRWTNPQYF.

The chain joins TRBV20-1 to TRBJ2-1, with no clear D. Germline V lookup: CDR1 DFQATT, CDR2 SNEGSKA (reference sequence). The CDR3 spans 14 residues. Trimming shortened V by 0 bases and J by 6 bases, and 12 bases separated the two germline ends. Here the CDR3 reads CSARDGLTCNEQFF. The CDR3 bases are TGCAGTGCTAGAGATGGGTTAACTTGCAATGAGCAGTTCTTC.

Concerning this clonotype itself: One junction end disagrees with the germline gene, perhaps due to a read error. The chain has TRBV12-3 or TRBV12-4 and TRBJ1-2, with 8 positions matching TRBD1. There are 12 residues in the CDR3. The CDR3 DNA is TGTGCCGGCAGTCAACAGGGGGGTGGCTACACCTTC. Translating gives CAGSQQGGGYTF.

The CDR3 DNA reads TGTGCCAGCGGCTTAGTAGTAGGTTCCGAGCAGTACGTC. The encoded protein is CASGLVVGSEQYV. The chain has TRBV7-8 and TRBJ2-7; D ambiguous. The CDR3 sequence is 13 residues long. Germline V lookup: CDR1 SGHVS, CDR2 FQNEAQ.

This clonotype occurred many times. The gene calls are TRBV4-1 and TRBJ2-1; possibly TRBD1 for D (5 bases). With 5 bases removed from V and 8 bases from J, the gap between germline ends came to 25 bases. The CDR3 is 17 residues long. Looked up from germline, CDR1 is MGHRA and CDR2 is YSYEKL. This CDR3 is CASSEGVSGPLSDEQFF. The CDR3 DNA is TGCGCCAGCAGCGAAGGGGTATCTGGACCCCTATCCGATGAGCAGTTCTTC.

To note about this clonotype: This may be a read error, as it is one base from a much larger clone. This chain uses TRBV20-1 with TRBJ1-2; possible D gene TRBD1, 5 bases. The CDR3 is 12 amino acids. Germline-derived CDR1 and CDR2 are DFQATT and SNEGSKA (reference sequence). The CDR3 coding sequence is TGCAGTTCTAGTGGGGGTAACTATGGCTACACCTTC. Protein: CSSSGGNYGYTF.

The V gene is TRBV20-1, the J gene TRBJ1-5; TRBD1 might be the D (6 bases). The length of the CDR3 is 13 residues. Trimming removed 4 bases at V and 7 bases at J, with 14 bases between. Germline-derived CDR1 and CDR2 are DFQATT and SNEGSKA (reference sequence). DNA for the CDR3: TGCAGTGCTAATATGGGGGGCGCCCAGCCCCAGCATTTT. It specifies CSANMGGAQPQHF.

The sample holds many counts of this clonotype. In DNA, the CDR3 is TGCAGCGTTGCGGGCCTGGATGAGCAGTTCTTC. It specifies CSVAGLDEQFF. This chain uses TRBV29-1 with TRBJ2-1, with unresolved D. V was shortened by 4 bases and J by 8 bases, with 9 bases between the two germline ends. Germline-derived CDR1 and CDR2 are SQVTM and ANQGSEA. The CDR3 totals 11 residues.

This clonotype is a singleton in its sample. This may be a read error: a much more frequent sequence differs by one nucleotide. The rearrangement uses TRBV4-2 and TRBJ2-3; 7 positions match TRBD2. The CDR3 length is 14 residues. Trimming cost V 7 bases and J 5 bases; bases outside gene matches: 9. Germline assignment: CDR1 LGHNA and CDR2 YNFKEQ. Written as DNA, the CDR3 is TGTGCCAGCAAGGGGCGGGCGGGAGAAGATACGCAGTATTTT. Translating gives CASKGRAGEDTQYF.

This sequence joins TRBV5-1 and TRBJ1-2, with a tentative D call TRBD1 (5 bases). The length of the CDR3 is 14 residues. The germline gives CDR1 SGHRS, CDR2 YFSETQ. Trimming took 0 bases from V and 2 from J, leaving 8 bases between them. The CDR3: CASSLAAGNYGYTF. In DNA form, the CDR3 reads TGCGCCAGCAGCTTGGCAGCAGGGAACTATGGCTACACCTTC.

With regard to this clonotype: The junction differs from germline at one of its ends, possibly a read error. V and J are TRBV11-3 and TRBJ2-7, with D tentatively TRBD1 (5 bases). Germline CDR1 reads SGHNT; CDR2 reads YENEEA. The CDR3 consists of 12 residues. CDR3 sequence: CVSTGQGYEQYF. DNA for the CDR3: TGTGTCAGCACCGGTCAGGGTTACGAACAGTACTTC.

The DNA of the CDR3 is TGTGCCAGCAACCGTCGGAGAGAAGTGAACACTGAAGCTTTCTTT. Its protein product is CASNRRREVNTEAFF. This chain links TRBV6-5 with TRBJ1-1; D remains ambiguous. This CDR3 comprises 15 residues. In germline, CDR1 is MNHEY, CDR2 SVGAGI. Trimming took off 7 bases at V and 0 bases at J, with 15 bases between the two ends.

On this clonotype itself: The CDR3 ends on some other residue instead of the conserved phenylalanine or tryptophan, so this is likely a read error. The rearrangement uses TRBV11-1 and TRBJ2-7; TRBD1 or TRBD2 may be the D gene (5 bases each). CDR1 SGHAT and CDR2 FQDESV come from the germline V gene (reference sequence). This CDR3 spans 14 amino acids. CDR3 bases: TGCGCCAGCAGCTTTGTGGGACCCTCCTACAAACAGTACGCC. This translates into CASSFVGPSYKQYA.

V usage is TRBV6-1 and J usage is TRBJ2-7; perhaps TRBD1 as D (5 bases). The CDR3 length is 12 residues. The V end was cut by 4 bases, the J end by 4 bases, with 8 bases between. CDR1 is MNHNS and CDR2 is SASEGT in the germline V gene. The CDR3 region is CASSGQSYEQYF. The DNA for the CDR3 is TGTGCCAGCAGTGGACAGTCTTACGAGCAGTACTTC.

Points on this clonotype: The germline gene is not matched at one end of the junction; a read error may be the cause. The chain couples TRBV2 to TRBJ2-2; 7 positions match TRBD2. The germline gives CDR1 SNHLY, CDR2 FYNNEI. The CDR3 sequence is 15 residues long. Here the CDR3 reads CANSAGTTNTGELFF. For the CDR3, the DNA is TGTGCCAACAGTGCGGGGACTACAAACACCGGGGAGCTGTTTTTT.

This clonotype occurred once. This sequence joins TRBV13 and TRBJ2-7; D may match TRBD1 or TRBD2 (6 bases each). This CDR3 has 17 amino acids. The germline CDR1 and CDR2 sequences are PRHDT and FYEKMQ (reference sequence). V lost 5 bases and J lost 0, with 20 bases in between. CDR3 DNA sequence: TGTGCCAGCAGCAAACGGGGGCAGACAGGCACCTCCTACGAGCAGTACGTC. This gives the protein CASSKRGQTGTSYEQYV.